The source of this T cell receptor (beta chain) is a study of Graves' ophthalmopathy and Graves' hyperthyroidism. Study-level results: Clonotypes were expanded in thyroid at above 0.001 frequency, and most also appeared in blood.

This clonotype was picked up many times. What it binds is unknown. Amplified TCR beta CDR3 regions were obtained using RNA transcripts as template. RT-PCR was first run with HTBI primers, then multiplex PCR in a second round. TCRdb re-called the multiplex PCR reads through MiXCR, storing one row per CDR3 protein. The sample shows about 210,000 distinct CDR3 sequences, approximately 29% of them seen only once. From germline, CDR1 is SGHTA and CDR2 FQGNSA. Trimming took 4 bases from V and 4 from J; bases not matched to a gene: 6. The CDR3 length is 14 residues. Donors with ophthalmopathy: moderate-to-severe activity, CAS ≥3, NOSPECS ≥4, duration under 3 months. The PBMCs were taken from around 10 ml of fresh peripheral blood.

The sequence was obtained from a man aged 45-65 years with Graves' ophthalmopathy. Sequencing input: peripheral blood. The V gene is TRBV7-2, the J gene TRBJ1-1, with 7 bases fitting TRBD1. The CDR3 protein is CASSSQGGATEAFF. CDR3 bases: TGTGCCAGCAGCTCCCAGGGGGGGGCCACTGAAGCTTTCTTT.